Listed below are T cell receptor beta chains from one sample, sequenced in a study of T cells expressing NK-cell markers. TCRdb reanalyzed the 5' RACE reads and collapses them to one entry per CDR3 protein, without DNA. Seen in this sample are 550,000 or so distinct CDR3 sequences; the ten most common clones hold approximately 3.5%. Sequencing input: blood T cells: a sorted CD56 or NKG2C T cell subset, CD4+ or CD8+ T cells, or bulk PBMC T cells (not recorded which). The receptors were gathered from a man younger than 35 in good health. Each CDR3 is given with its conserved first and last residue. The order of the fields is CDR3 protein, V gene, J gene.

CASSFDGWNEQFF,TRBV28,TRBJ2-1
CSVGRGEKYTQYF,TRBV29-1,TRBJ2-3
CASRPGLRGRTDTQYF,TRBV27,TRBJ2-3
CATSDPTARRAQSYNEQFF,TRBV24-1,TRBJ2-1
CASSQEGWDLNEQFF,TRBV4-2,TRBJ2-1
CSGSLTSGYNEQFF,TRBV29-1,TRBJ2-1
CASSLTAHNYGYTF,TRBV18,TRBJ1-2
CASSRPGLAGGLYF,TRBV12-3/TRBV12-4,TRBJ2-7
CSVEGTTEDADTQYF,TRBV29-1,TRBJ2-3
CASSDRGGPGELFF,TRBV6-1,TRBJ2-2
CASSPGQRYGYTF,TRBV27,TRBJ1-2
CASNNAPGTSGVNEQFF,TRBV7-2,TRBJ2-1
CSVEDLGIEQFF,TRBV29-1,TRBJ2-1
CASSLVGGGYTF,TRBV5-1,TRBJ1-2
CASSLGTGRNSPLHF,TRBV12-3/TRBV12-4,TRBJ1-6
CASRRQEGNEQFF,TRBV5-1,TRBJ2-1
CSGDTGEVTQYF,TRBV29-1,TRBJ2-5
CASSARQGGGYGYTF,TRBV7-2,TRBJ1-2
CASSLYLLKWGIGYNEQFF,TRBV11-1,TRBJ2-1
CSASGGSSSNEKLFF,TRBV20-1,TRBJ1-4
CSVESGQGAYEQFF,TRBV29-1,TRBJ2-1
CATSRVDEKLFF,TRBV15,TRBJ1-4
CSARDRSGNSDTQYF,TRBV20-1,TRBJ2-3
CSAVRTVQETQYF,TRBV20-1,TRBJ2-5
CASSRLVDEQFF,TRBV12-3/TRBV12-4,TRBJ2-1
CSVLQGSDTQYF,TRBV29-1,TRBJ2-3
CASSDGDQKFF,TRBV12-3/TRBV12-4,TRBJ2-1
CSVLDSLTEAFF,TRBV29-1,TRBJ1-1
CASGGRDTGELFF,TRBV6-5,TRBJ2-2
CASSGTRAGTDTQYF,TRBV7-2,TRBJ2-3
CASSLYDRDTYEQYF,TRBV5-1,TRBJ2-7
CASSLDLIHEKLFF,TRBV12-3/TRBV12-4,TRBJ1-4
CASSLSGSFYGYTF,TRBV7-2,TRBJ1-2
CASSLTSGQGWKETQYF,TRBV27,TRBJ2-5
CASSSKSGLSTYEQYF,TRBV11-2,TRBJ2-7
CASSGLAADEQFF,TRBV2,TRBJ2-1
CATTPGSSGNTIYF,TRBV15,TRBJ1-3
CASGEQGSSNQPQHF,TRBV5-1,TRBJ1-5
CASSSVSRAEQFF,TRBV3-1,TRBJ2-1
CASSPFLGQASELFF,TRBV7-2,TRBJ2-2
CASSLSGGSVSYNEQFF,TRBV5-1,TRBJ2-1
CASSLEDRRSYNEQFF,TRBV11-2,TRBJ2-1
CASSHPGLAEQETQYF,TRBV4-2,TRBJ2-5
CASSLWSLQETQYF,TRBV7-2,TRBJ2-5
CASSPGARRHGFYNEQFF,TRBV18,TRBJ2-1
CASSWVEGRVQETQYF,TRBV6-5,TRBJ2-5
CASSLFLGSNQPQHF,TRBV3-1,TRBJ1-5
CASSRRDRRSPNTGELFF,TRBV9,TRBJ2-2
CASSELRRWNTDTQYF,TRBV10-1,TRBJ2-3
CASSNTGTAYEKLFF,TRBV11-2,TRBJ1-4
CASSARTGPPGELFF,TRBV2,TRBJ2-2
CAFSTPPMTQHF,TRBV30,TRBJ1-5
CASTSGPAGPTQYF,TRBV27,TRBJ2-3
CASSLEHYSYNEQFF,TRBV6-4,TRBJ2-1
CASTVTGNYGYTF,TRBV12-3/TRBV12-4,TRBJ1-2